The 32 T cell receptor beta chains listed next were all sequenced from one sample in a study of OX40 agonist ivuxolimab in advanced cancers. The assay was immunoSEQ multiplex PCR, and TCRdb's table has in-frame clones only and misses some. The table records around 35,000 clones, around 81% of them present only once. Material: CD4+ or CD8+ T cells sorted from blood, obtained in a trial of the OX40 agonist ivuxolimab. These receptors were obtained from an adult with an advanced solid tumor such as melanoma, head and neck, liver or kidney cancer.

V usage is TRBV2 and J usage is TRBJ1-1, with D unresolved. The V gene's germline CDR1 is SNHLY and CDR2 FYNNEI. The CDR3 spans 13 residues. Trimming removed 3 bases at V and 3 bases at J, with 8 bases between. CDR3 DNA: TGTGCCAGCAGTGAGGTCGGGGACACTGAAGCTTTCTTT. This translates into CASSEVGDTEAFF.

The count of this clone is one. The genes are TRBV6-5 and TRBJ2-5; no definite D call. CDR3 length: 14 amino acids. The germline gives CDR1 MNHEY, CDR2 SVGAGI. Trimming pared 6 bases from V and 1 base from J, leaving 12 bases between. The CDR3 nucleotides are TGTGCCAGCAGGGAGCAAGCGAGCCAAGAGACCCAGTACTTC. Amino acids: CASREQASQETQYF.

The rearrangement joins TRBV11-2 to TRBJ2-3; D call uncertain. Germline CDR1 reads SGHAT; CDR2 reads FQNNGV. There are 12 residues in the CDR3. Trimming cost V 5 bases and J 2 bases, with 5 bases left between them. The CDR3 DNA reads TGTGCCAGCAGCCTTTACACAGATACGCAGTATTTT. This translates into CASSLYTDTQYF.

The chain recombines TRBV7-8 with TRBJ2-3; 8 nucleotides align to TRBD1. CDR3 length: 12 amino acids. Per germline, CDR1 SGHVS and CDR2 FQNEAQ. The CDR3 reads CATQGASDTQYF. CDR3 nucleotide sequence: TGTGCGACTCAGGGGGCGTCAGATACGCAGTATTTT.

The gene calls are TRBV6-5 and TRBJ1-5; 8 bases fit TRBD1. CDR3 length: 15 residues. Germline loops: CDR1 MNHEY, CDR2 SVGAGI. V was clipped by 8 bases and J by 4 bases; unmatched bases: 10. The CDR3 nucleotides are TGTGCCAGCCGCCTAAGCAGGACAGGGAATCAGCCCCAGCATTTT. It is translated as CASRLSRTGNQPQHF.

The count of this clone is one. The CDR3 loop reads CASHLFRGQGTLSGANVLTF. The CDR3 region has the DNA TGTGCCAGCCACCTCTTCCGGGGACAGGGAACTCTCTCTGGGGCCAACGTCCTGACTTTC. The chain recombines TRBV2 with TRBJ2-6, with 9 bases that match TRBD1. With 8 bases clipped from V and 0 bases from J, the junction kept 17 bases outside the gene matches. The CDR3 sequence is 20 residues long. The V gene's germline CDR1 is SNHLY and CDR2 FYNNEI. Together with reference TRBV2 and TRBJ2-6, the CDR3 gives the full variable domain: EPEVTQTPSHQVTQMGQEVILRCVPISNHLYFYWYRQILGQKVEFLVSFYNNEISEKSEIFDDQFSVERPDGSNFTLKIRSTKLEDSAMYFCASHLFRGQGTLSGANVLTFGAGSRLTVL.

V usage is TRBV19 and J usage is TRBJ2-7, with D possibly being TRBD1 (6 bases). With 6 bases removed from V and 0 bases from J, the gap between germline ends came to 12 bases. Per germline, CDR1 LNHDA and CDR2 SQIVND (reference sequence). The length of the CDR3 is 14 residues. CDR3 nucleotide sequence: TGTGCCAGTAGGGAAACAGGGCACTCCTACGAGCAGTACTTC. Translating it yields CASRETGHSYEQYF.

CDR3 coding DNA: TGCAGTGAAATATCTGGCCGGGAGCAGTACTTC. This encodes CSEISGREQYF. The chain joins TRBV20-1 to TRBJ2-7; D is unresolved. This CDR3 is built from 11 residues. Germline V gives CDR1 DFQATT, CDR2 SNEGSKA (reference sequence). The V and J ends lost 7 bases and 7 bases respectively, with 14 bases between them.

CDR3 region: CASSPQGGFSYEQYF. The CDR3 bases are TGTGCCAGCAGCCCACAGGGAGGGTTTTCCTACGAGCAGTACTTC. The chain combines TRBV7-2 with TRBJ2-7; D might be TRBD2 (7 bases). In germline, CDR1 is SGHTA, CDR2 FQGNSA. There are 15 residues in the CDR3. Trimming cost V 5 bases and J 1 base, with 15 bases left between them.

The J gene is TRBJ2-6, the V gene TRBV4-2; D is uncertain. V lost 0 bases and J lost 0, with 6 bases in between. CDR1 is LGHNA and CDR2 is YNFKEQ in the germline V gene. The length of the CDR3 is 16 residues. CDR3 DNA sequence: TGTGCCAGCAGCCAAGATCCTAACTCTGGGGCCAACGTCCTGACTTTC. Translation: CASSQDPNSGANVLTF.

The chain is built from TRBV19 and TRBJ2-3; D is unresolved. The germline V gene encodes CDR1 LNHDA and CDR2 SQIVND (reference sequence). The CDR3 extends over 13 amino acids. With 6 bases removed from V and 2 bases from J, the gap between germline ends came to 9 bases. CDR3 sequence (DNA): TGTGCCAGTAGGTGGCGGTTCACAGATACGCAGTATTTT. The encoded protein is CASRWRFTDTQYF.

The rearrangement joins TRBV5-1 to TRBJ2-2; no reliable D call. The germline V gene has CDR1 SGHRS and CDR2 YFSETQ. V lost 4 bases, J lost 1 base, and 8 bases lay in between. The CDR3 runs to 14 residues. The CDR3 sequence is CASSPGQNTGELFF. The DNA of the CDR3 is TGCGCCAGCAGCCCCGGGCAGAACACCGGGGAGCTGTTTTTT.

The rearrangement joins TRBV7-9 to TRBJ1-1; D not resolved. CDR1 is SEHNR and CDR2 is FQNEAQ in the germline V gene (reference sequence). V lost 5 bases and J 1 base, leaving 14 bases between the germline ends. CDR3 size: 15 residues. Written as DNA, the CDR3 is TGTGCCAGCAGCCCGGGAGACGCCAAGAACACTGAAGCTTTCTTT. Translated: CASSPGDAKNTEAFF.

The rearrangement links TRBV15 to TRBJ2-4; no clear D gene. The CDR3 length is 11 residues. Germline CDR1 LNHNV, CDR2 YYDKDF (reference sequence). The ends were cut back, 1 base at V and 6 bases at J, with 1 base in the middle. The CDR3, as DNA: TGTGCCACCAGCAGAGGAAACATTCAGTACTTC. Its translation: CATSRGNIQYF.

The CDR3, as DNA: TGTGCCAGCGCGGGGATCCTCAACACAGATACGCAGTATTTT. Encoded protein: CASAGILNTDTQYF. This rearrangement joins TRBV6-6 to TRBJ2-3; weak D call: TRBD2 (6 bases). The CDR3 consists of 14 residues. V was trimmed by 8 bases and J by 2 bases, leaving 14 bases between them. The germline CDR1 and CDR2 sequences are MNHNY and SVGAGI (reference sequence).

A single count supports this clone. The chain uses TRBV7-8 and TRBJ2-6; TRBD1 is a possible D gene (5 bases). The CDR3 has 17 residues. Germline V gene lookup returns CDR1 SGHVS and CDR2 FQNEAQ. V was cut by 5 bases and J by 5 bases, with 19 bases left in between. CDR3 sequence reads: CASSQGHPQSRANVLTF. In nucleotides, the CDR3 is TGTGCCAGCAGCCAGGGCCACCCACAAAGTCGGGCCAACGTCCTGACTTTC.

This chain joins TRBV5-4 and TRBJ2-2; 8 nucleotides line up with TRBD2. V gave up 0 bases and J gave up 5 bases; unmatched junction bases: 6. Germline V gives CDR1 SGHNT, CDR2 YYREEE (reference sequence). CDR3 size: 16 residues. The CDR3 sequence is CASSLGGRGRTGELFF. Here the CDR3 DNA reads TGTGCCAGCAGCTTGGGTGGGCGCGGGAGGACCGGGGAGCTGTTTTTT.

The sample holds a few counts of this clone. The rearrangement joins TRBV9 to TRBJ2-1; D might be TRBD1 (6 bases). The CDR3 consists of 16 residues. The V end was cut by 0 bases, the J end by 7 bases, with 17 bases between. CDR1 is SGDLS and CDR2 is YYNGEE in the germline V gene. CDR3 sequence (DNA): TGTGCCAGCAGCGTAGGGCGGACAGCCTCTGGGAATGAGCAGTTCTTC. As protein: CASSVGRTASGNEQFF. Complete variable domain (other parts from reference TRBV9 and TRBJ2-1): DSGVTQTPKHLITATGQRVTLRCSPRSGDLSVYWYQQSLDQGLQFLIQYYNGEERAKGNILERFSAQQFPDLHSELNLSSLELGDSALYFCASSVGRTASGNEQFFGPGTRLTVL.

This clone was detected once. The chain couples TRBV10-3 to TRBJ2-5, with no clear D. The germline V and J ends were trimmed by 4 bases and 2 bases, with 8 bases remaining between them. This CDR3 spans 13 amino acids. Germline CDR1 reads ENHRY; CDR2 reads SYGVKD. CDR3 sequence: CAISGTAQETQYF. CDR3 nucleotide sequence: TGTGCCATCAGTGGAACAGCTCAAGAGACCCAGTACTTC.

This clone was detected once. The rearrangement links TRBV4-3 to TRBJ1-5; 7 bases map to TRBD1. CDR3 length: 14 residues. Trimming cost V 4 bases and J 7 bases; bases outside gene matches: 7. Germline V lookup: CDR1 LGHNA, CDR2 YSLEER. CDR3: CASSPTGPGQPQHF. CDR3 nucleotides: TGCGCCAGCAGCCCGACAGGGCCTGGACAGCCCCAGCATTTT.

J is TRBJ1-2 and V is TRBV6-1; a weak D match, TRBD1 (5 bases). This CDR3 is built from 14 residues. The ends were cut back, 0 bases at V and 7 bases at J, with 12 bases in the middle. Looked up from germline, CDR1 is MNHNS and CDR2 is SASEGT. Here the CDR3 DNA reads TGTGCCAGCAGTGAAGCGTCCCGGGGCTTTGGCTACACCTTC. Translating it yields CASSEASRGFGYTF.

This clone was observed a few times. This chain connects TRBV7-6 to TRBJ2-7; D may be TRBD1 (5 bases). With 2 bases removed from V and 4 bases from J, the gap between germline ends came to 15 bases. CDR3 size: 15 residues. Germline V lookup: CDR1 SGHVS, CDR2 FNYEAQ. The CDR3 nucleotides are TGTGCCAGCAGCTTACATGGGGCAGCCGGGTACGAGCAGTACTTC. It encodes CASSLHGAAGYEQYF.

CDR3 sequence (DNA): TGTGCCAGCAGTTGGTCGGTCTCCTCCTACGAGCAGTACTTC. Its translation is CASSWSVSSYEQYF. The chain employs TRBV6-5 and TRBJ2-7; D is undetermined. Germline V CDR1 and CDR2: MNHEY, SVGAGI. V was shortened by 4 bases and J by 0 bases, with 10 bases between the two germline ends. The CDR3 spans 14 residues.

The chain uses TRBV25-1 and TRBJ2-3, with 9 nucleotides matching TRBD2. Germline assignment: CDR1 MGHDK and CDR2 SYGVNS. The CDR3 length is 16 residues. V gave up 3 bases and J gave up 4 bases; unmatched junction bases: 8. The CDR3 spells CASSDDGGGGPDTQYF. For the CDR3, the DNA is TGTGCCAGCAGTGATGATGGCGGGGGGGGCCCAGATACGCAGTATTTT.

The V and J genes are TRBV11-1 and TRBJ1-6, with 10 bases identical to TRBD1. Losses at the gene ends were 3 bases for V and 10 bases for J; bases not matched to a gene: 6. There are 15 residues in the CDR3. Germline V lookup: CDR1 SGHAT, CDR2 FQDESV (reference sequence). The CDR3 is CASSFRTGGRSPLHF. The DNA for the CDR3 is TGTGCCAGCAGCTTCCGGACAGGGGGTCGGTCACCCCTCCACTTT.

This clone appeared a single time. The chain employs TRBV2 and TRBJ2-7; TRBD1 aligns across 7 bases. The CDR3 extends over 14 amino acids. V trimming: 4 bases; J trimming: 2 bases; junction bases outside the gene matches: 5. The germline CDR1 and CDR2 sequences are SNHLY and FYNNEI. The chain's CDR3 is CASSAGDRPYEQYF. The CDR3 nucleotides are TGTGCCAGCAGTGCCGGGGACAGACCCTACGAGCAGTACTTC.

The chain couples TRBV6-5 to TRBJ1-2, with TRBD1 matching 10 bases. Trimming took 5 bases from V and 9 from J; bases not matched to a gene: 12. Per the germline V gene, CDR1 is MNHEY and CDR2 is SVGAGI. CDR3 length: 15 residues. The CDR3 is CASSLGQGVDIRYTF. The CDR3 region has the DNA TGTGCCAGCAGTCTAGGACAGGGGGTTGATATCCGCTACACCTTC.

The chain links TRBV30 to TRBJ2-7; no definite D call. The CDR3 length is 13 residues. Germline assignment: CDR1 GTSNPN and CDR2 SVGIG (reference sequence). V was cut by 4 bases and J by 6 bases, with 16 bases left in between. CDR3 residues: CAWKGILVGEQYF. The CDR3 coding sequence is TGTGCCTGGAAGGGAATCCTTGTAGGCGAGCAGTACTTC. Full variable domain (outside the CDR3, taken from reference TRBV30 and TRBJ2-7): SQTIHQWPATLVQPVGSPLSLECTVEGTSNPNLYWYRQAAGRGLQLLFYSVGIGQISSEVPQNLSASRPQDRQFILSSKKLLLSDSGFYLCAWKGILVGEQYFGPGTRLTVT.

The rearrangement joins TRBV11-3 to TRBJ2-3; 7 bases align to TRBD1. The germline gives CDR1 SGHNT, CDR2 YENEEA. This CDR3 has 15 residues. The J segment lost 2 bases and the V segment lost 5 bases, leaving 7 bases of the junction unmatched. CDR3 amino acids: CASSRQGTNTDTQYF. The CDR3 bases are TGTGCCAGCAGCCGACAGGGAACAAACACAGATACGCAGTATTTT.

The chain joins TRBV15 to TRBJ1-4; D is unresolved. Deletions cut 0 bases from V and 7 bases from J, with 12 bases between. Germline V gene sequence: CDR1 LNHNV, CDR2 YYDKDF (reference sequence). The CDR3 is 15 amino acids. The CDR3 is CATSRDFLVIEKLFF. CDR3 DNA sequence: TGTGCCACCAGCAGAGATTTCCTGGTAATTGAAAAACTGTTTTTT.

This chain connects TRBV7-6 to TRBJ2-5; the D call may be TRBD1 or TRBD2 (6 bases each). Trimming shortened V by 1 base and J by 10 bases, and 28 bases separated the two germline ends. The CDR3 loop spans 18 amino acids. Germline-derived CDR1 and CDR2 are SGHVS and FNYEAQ. The CDR3 is CASSLVPSSTRGSGDQYF. CDR3 bases: TGTGCCAGCAGCTTAGTCCCGTCGTCGACTAGGGGGTCGGGAGACCAGTACTTC.

V usage is TRBV6-1 and J usage is TRBJ1-2; 8 bases line up with TRBD1. CDR1 is MNHNS and CDR2 is SASEGT in the germline V gene. The CDR3 is 13 residues long. The junction had 3 bases not matched to a gene; V was cut back by 2 bases and J by 7 bases. The CDR3, as DNA: TGTGCCAGCAGTGAACAGGGGGCGCTTGGCTACACCTTC. This translates into CASSEQGALGYTF.